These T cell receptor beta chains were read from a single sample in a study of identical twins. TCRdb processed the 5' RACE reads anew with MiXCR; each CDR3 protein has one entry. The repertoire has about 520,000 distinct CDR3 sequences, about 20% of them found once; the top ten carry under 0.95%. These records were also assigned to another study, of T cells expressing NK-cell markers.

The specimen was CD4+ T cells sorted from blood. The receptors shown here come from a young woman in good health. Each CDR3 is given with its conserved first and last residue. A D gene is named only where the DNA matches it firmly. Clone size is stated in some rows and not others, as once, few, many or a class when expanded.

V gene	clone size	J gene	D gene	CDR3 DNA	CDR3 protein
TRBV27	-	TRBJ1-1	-	TGTGCCACCATGGGATTGAACACTGAAGCTTTCTTT	CATMGLNTEAFF
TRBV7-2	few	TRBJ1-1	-	TGTGCCAGCAGCTCTCAAATGACTGAAGCTTTCTTT	CASSSQMTEAFF
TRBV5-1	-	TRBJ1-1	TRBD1	TGCGCCAGCAGCGGAATGACAGGGGCTAACACTGAAGCTTTCTTT	CASSGMTGANTEAFF
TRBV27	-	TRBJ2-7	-	TGTGCCAGCAGTTTTGGAAGGACAGTAAGGGAGCAGTACTTC	CASSFGRTVREQYF
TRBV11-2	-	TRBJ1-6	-	TGTGCCAGCAGCTCCCTGGACAGATTCAATTCACCCCTCCACTTT	CASSSLDRFNSPLHF
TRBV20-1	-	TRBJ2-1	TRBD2	TGCAGTGCTAACCACCTAGCGGGAGTGTCTAATGAGCAGTTCTTC	CSANHLAGVSNEQFF
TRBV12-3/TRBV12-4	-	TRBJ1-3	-	TGTGCCAGCAGTGAGGGGGGAGTGGCTGGAAACACCATATATTTT	CASSEGGVAGNTIYF
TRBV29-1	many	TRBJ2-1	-	TGCAGCGTTGAAGATTCGGGCAGGGGCTATGTCAATGAGCAGTTCTTC	CSVEDSGRGYVNEQFF
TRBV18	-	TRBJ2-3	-	TGTGCCAGCTCCCACAGCGGATTCACAGATACGCAGTATTTT	CASSHSGFTDTQYF
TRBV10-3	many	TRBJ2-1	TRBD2	TGTGCCATCAGTGCCTTAGCGGGGGCTTACAATGAGCAGTTCTTC	CAISALAGAYNEQFF
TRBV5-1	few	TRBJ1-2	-	TGCGCCAGAGGGACCGGGAGCTACACCTTC	CARGTGSYTF
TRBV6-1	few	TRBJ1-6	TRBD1	TGTGCCAGCAGCAGGGGGCGAAATAATTCACCCCTCCACTTT	CASSRGRNNSPLHF
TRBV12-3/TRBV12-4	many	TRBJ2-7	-	TGTGCCAGCAGTTCTCCTCCCGGTTACGAGCAGTACTTC	CASSSPPGYEQYF
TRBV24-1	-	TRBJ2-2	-	TGTGCCACCAGTGACCCTACTAGCACCGGGGAGCTGTTTTTT	CATSDPTSTGELFF
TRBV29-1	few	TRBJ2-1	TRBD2	TGCAGCGTTGCCCTCCCGGGGCGGGGGGGCCAAGGTGAGCAGTTCTTC	CSVALPGRGGQGEQFF
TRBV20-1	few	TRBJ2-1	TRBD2	TGCAGTGCTGGGACTAGCGGGGGGAACAATGAGCAGTTCTTC	CSAGTSGGNNEQFF
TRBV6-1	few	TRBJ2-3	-	TGTGCCAGCACTGTATCGGCGGGAAATACGCAGTATTTT	CASTVSAGNTQYF
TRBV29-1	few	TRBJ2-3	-	TGCAGCGTTAACAGTGGGCTCACAGATACGCAGTATTTT	CSVNSGLTDTQYF
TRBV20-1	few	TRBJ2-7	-	TGCAGTGCTAGAGTCCAGGGAAGCAGTCTGGAGCAGTACTTC	CSARVQGSSLEQYF
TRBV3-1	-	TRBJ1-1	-	TGTGCCAGCAGCCAGGTAGGAGGGGCGAACACTGAAGCTTTCTTT	CASSQVGGANTEAFF
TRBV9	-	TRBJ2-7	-	TGTGCCAGCAGCGCGCAGACCGGGGTTCTCTACGAGCAGTACTTC	CASSAQTGVLYEQYF
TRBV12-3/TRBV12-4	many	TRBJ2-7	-	TGTGCCAGCAGTTTAAGCAGGGCCCACGAGCAGTACTTC	CASSLSRAHEQYF
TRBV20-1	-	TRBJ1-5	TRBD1	TGCAGTGCACCTAGACAGGGTCTTGGTCAGCCCCAGCATTTT	CSAPRQGLGQPQHF
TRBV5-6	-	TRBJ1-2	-	TGTGCCAGCAGCTCCCGGGGAGCCCCCTTTTTCGGCTACACCTTC	CASSSRGAPFFGYTF